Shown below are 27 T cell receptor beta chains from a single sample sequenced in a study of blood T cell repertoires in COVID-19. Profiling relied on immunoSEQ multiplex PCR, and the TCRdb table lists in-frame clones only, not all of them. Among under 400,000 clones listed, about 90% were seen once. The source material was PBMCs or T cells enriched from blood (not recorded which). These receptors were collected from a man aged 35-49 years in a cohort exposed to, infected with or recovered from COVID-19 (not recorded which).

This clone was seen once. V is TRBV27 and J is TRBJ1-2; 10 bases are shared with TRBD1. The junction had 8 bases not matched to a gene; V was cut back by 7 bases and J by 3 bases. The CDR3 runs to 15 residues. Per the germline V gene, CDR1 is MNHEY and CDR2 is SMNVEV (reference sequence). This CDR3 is CASTSRGTGDYGYTF. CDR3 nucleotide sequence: TGTGCCAGCACCTCTCGAGGGACAGGGGACTATGGCTACACCTTC.

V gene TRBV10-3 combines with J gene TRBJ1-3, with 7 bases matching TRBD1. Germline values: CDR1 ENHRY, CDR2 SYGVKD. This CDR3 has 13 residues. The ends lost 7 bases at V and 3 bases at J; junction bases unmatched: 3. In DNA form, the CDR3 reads TGTGCCATCACCGGGACAGTTGGAAACACCATATATTTT. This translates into CAITGTVGNTIYF.

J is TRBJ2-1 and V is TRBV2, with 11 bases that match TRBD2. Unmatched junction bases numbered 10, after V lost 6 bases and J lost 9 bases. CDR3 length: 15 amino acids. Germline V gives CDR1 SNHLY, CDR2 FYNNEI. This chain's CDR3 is CASSTPSGRLGEQFF. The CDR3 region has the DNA TGTGCCAGCAGCACGCCTAGCGGGAGGTTGGGTGAGCAGTTCTTC.

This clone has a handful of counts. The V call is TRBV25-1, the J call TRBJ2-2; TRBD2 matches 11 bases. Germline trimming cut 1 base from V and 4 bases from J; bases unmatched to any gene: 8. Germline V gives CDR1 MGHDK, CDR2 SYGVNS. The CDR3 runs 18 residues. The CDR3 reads CASSESRTSGLLTGELFF. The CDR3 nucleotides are TGTGCCAGCAGTGAATCTCGGACTAGCGGGCTTCTCACCGGGGAGCTGTTTTTT. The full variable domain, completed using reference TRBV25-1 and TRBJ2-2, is EADIYQTPRYLVIGTGKKITLECSQTMGHDKMYWYQQDPGMELHLIHYSYGVNSTEKGDLSSESTVSRIRTEHFPLTLESARPSHTSQYLCASSESRTSGLLTGELFFGEGSRLTVL.

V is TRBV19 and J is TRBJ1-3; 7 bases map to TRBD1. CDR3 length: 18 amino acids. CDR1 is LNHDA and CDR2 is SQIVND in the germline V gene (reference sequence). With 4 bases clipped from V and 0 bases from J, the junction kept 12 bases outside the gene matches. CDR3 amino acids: CASSTAPRTGVSGNTIYF. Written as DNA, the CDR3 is TGTGCCAGTAGTACCGCTCCAAGGACAGGCGTCTCTGGAAACACCATATATTTT.

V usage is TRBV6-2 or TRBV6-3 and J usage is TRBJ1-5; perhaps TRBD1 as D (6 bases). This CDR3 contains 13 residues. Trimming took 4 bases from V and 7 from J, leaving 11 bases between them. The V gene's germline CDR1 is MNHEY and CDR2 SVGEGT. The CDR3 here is CASSSDSIQPQHF. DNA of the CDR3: TGTGCCAGCAGTTCGGACAGCATACAGCCCCAGCATTTT.

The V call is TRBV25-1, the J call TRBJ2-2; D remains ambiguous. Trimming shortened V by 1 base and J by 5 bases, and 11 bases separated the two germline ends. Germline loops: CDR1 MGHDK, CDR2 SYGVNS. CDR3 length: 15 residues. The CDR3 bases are TGTGCCAGCAGTGAATTTCTAAGTATGACCGGGGAGCTGTTTTTT. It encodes CASSEFLSMTGELFF. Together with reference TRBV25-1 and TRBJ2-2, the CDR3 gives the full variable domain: EADIYQTPRYLVIGTGKKITLECSQTMGHDKMYWYQQDPGMELHLIHYSYGVNSTEKGDLSSESTVSRIRTEHFPLTLESARPSHTSQYLCASSEFLSMTGELFFGEGSRLTVL.

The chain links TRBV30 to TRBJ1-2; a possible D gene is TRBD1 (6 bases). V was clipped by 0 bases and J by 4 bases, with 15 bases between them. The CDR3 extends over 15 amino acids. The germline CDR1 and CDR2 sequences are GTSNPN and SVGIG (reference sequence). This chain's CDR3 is CAWSVPQVGAYGYTF. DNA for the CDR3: TGTGCCTGGAGTGTACCACAGGTGGGGGCCTATGGCTACACCTTC.

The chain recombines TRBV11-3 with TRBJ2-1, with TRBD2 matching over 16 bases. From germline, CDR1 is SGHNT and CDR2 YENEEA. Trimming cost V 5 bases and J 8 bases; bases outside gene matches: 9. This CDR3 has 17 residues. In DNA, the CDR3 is TGTGCCAGCAGCCCCGGGACTAGCGGGAGGGCTGGCGATGAGCAGTTCTTC. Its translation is CASSPGTSGRAGDEQFF.

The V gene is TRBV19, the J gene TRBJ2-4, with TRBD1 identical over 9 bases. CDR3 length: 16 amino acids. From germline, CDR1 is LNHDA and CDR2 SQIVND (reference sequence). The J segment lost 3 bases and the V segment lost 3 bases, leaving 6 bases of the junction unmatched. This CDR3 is CASSMRDREFKNIQYF. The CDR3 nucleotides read TGTGCCAGTAGTATGAGGGACAGGGAATTCAAAAACATTCAGTACTTC. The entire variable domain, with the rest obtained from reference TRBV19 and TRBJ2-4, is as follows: DGGITQSPKYLFRKEGQNVTLSCEQNLNHDAMYWYRQDPGQGLRLIYYSQIVNDFQKGDIAEGYSVSREKKESFPLTVTSAQKNPTAFYLCASSMRDREFKNIQYFGAGTRLSVL.

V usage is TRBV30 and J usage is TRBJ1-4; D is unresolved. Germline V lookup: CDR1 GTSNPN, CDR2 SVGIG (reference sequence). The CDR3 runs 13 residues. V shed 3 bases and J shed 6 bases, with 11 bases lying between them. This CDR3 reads CAWSAGPYEKLFF. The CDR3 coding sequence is TGTGCCTGGAGCGCAGGTCCGTATGAAAAACTGTTTTTT.

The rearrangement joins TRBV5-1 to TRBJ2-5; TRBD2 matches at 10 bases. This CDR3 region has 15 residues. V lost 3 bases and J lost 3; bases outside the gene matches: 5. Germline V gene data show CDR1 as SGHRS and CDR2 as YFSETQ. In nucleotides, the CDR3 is TGCGCCAGCAGCTACGGACTAGCGGTGAAAGAGACCCAGTACTTC. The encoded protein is CASSYGLAVKETQYF.

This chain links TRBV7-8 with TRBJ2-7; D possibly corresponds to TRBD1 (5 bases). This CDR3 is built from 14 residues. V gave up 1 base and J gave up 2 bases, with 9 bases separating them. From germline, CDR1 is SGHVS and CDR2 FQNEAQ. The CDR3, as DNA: TGTGCCAGCAGCTTAGTGCAGGGCCCCTACGAGCAGTACTTC. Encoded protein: CASSLVQGPYEQYF.

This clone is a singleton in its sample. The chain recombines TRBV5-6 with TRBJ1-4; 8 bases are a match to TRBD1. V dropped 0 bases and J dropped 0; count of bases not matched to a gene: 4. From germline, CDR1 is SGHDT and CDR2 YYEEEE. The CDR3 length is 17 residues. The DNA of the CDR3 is TGTGCCAGCAGCTTGGAGGTGACAGGGGCAACTAATGAAAAACTGTTTTTT. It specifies CASSLEVTGATNEKLFF.

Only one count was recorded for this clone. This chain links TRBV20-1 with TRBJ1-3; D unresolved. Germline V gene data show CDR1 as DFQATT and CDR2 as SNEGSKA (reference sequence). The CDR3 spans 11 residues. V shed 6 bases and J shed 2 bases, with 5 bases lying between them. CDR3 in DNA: TGCAGTGCCCTAACTGGAAACACCATATATTTT. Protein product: CSALTGNTIYF.

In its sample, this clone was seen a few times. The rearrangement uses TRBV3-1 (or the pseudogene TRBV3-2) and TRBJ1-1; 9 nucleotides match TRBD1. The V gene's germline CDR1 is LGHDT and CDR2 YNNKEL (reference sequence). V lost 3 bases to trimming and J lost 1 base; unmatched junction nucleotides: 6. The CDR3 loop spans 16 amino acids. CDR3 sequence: CASSHGQGTPNTEAFF. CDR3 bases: TGTGCCAGCAGCCACGGACAGGGGACCCCGAACACTGAAGCTTTCTTT.

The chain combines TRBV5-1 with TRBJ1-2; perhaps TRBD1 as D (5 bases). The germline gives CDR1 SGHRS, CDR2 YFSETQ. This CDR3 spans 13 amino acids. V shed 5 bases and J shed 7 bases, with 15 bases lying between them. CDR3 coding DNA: TGCGCCAGCAGTTCCTCTCAGGGTACTGGCTACACCTTC. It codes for CASSSSQGTGYTF.

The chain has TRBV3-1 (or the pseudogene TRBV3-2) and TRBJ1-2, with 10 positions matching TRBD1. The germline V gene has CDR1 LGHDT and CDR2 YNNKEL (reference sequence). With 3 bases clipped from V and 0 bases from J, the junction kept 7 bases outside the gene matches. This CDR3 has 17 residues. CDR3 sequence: CASSHAGQGPTNYGYTF. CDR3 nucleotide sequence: TGTGCCAGCAGCCATGCGGGACAGGGGCCTACTAACTATGGCTACACCTTC.

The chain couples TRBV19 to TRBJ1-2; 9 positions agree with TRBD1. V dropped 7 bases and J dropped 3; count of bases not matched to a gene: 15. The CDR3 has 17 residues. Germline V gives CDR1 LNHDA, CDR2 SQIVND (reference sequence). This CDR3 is CASTPLTDRGPDYGYTF. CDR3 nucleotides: TGTGCCAGTACCCCATTAACGGACAGGGGCCCCGACTATGGCTACACCTTC.

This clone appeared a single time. The CDR3 loop reads CASSLGGRISTDTQYF. The CDR3 DNA reads TGTGCCAGCAGCTTAGGGGGGCGTATTAGCACAGATACGCAGTATTTT. The rearrangement joins TRBV7-2 to TRBJ2-3, with TRBD1 as a possible D gene (6 bases). Germline CDR1 is SGHTA and CDR2 is FQGNSA. This CDR3 spans 16 amino acids. The V gene lost 1 base and the J gene lost 0 bases, with 11 bases spanning the gap. Together with reference TRBV7-2 and TRBJ2-3, the CDR3 gives the full variable domain: GAGVSQSPSNKVTEKGKDVELRCDPISGHTALYWYRQSLGQGLEFLIYFQGNSAPDKSGLPSDRFSAERTGGSVSTLTIQRTQQEDSAVYLCASSLGGRISTDTQYFGPGTRLTVL.

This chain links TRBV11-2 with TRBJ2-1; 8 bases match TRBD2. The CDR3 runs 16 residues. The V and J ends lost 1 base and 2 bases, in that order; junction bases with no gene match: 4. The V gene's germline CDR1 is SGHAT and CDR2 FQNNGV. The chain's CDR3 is CASSLGSGGPYNEQFF. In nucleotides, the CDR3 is TGTGCCAGCAGCTTAGGGAGCGGGGGACCCTACAATGAGCAGTTCTTC. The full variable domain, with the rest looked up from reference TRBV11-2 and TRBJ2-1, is EAGVAQSPRYKIIEKRQSVAFWCNPISGHATLYWYQQILGQGPKLLIQFQNNGVVDDSQLPKDRFSAERLKGVDSTLKIQPAKLEDSAVYLCASSLGSGGPYNEQFFGPGTRLTVL.

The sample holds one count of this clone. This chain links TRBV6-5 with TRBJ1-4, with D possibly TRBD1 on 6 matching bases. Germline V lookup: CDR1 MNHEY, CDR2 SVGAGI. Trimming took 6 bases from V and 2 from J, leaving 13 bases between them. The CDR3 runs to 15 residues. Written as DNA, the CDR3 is TGTGCCAGCAGCCCCTCTAGGGGGACTAATGAAAAACTGTTTTTT. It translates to CASSPSRGTNEKLFF.

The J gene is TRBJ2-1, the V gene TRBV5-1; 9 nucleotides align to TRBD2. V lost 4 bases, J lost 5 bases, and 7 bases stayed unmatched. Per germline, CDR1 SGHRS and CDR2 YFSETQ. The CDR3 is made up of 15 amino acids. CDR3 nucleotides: TGCGCCAGCAGCCCGGGGACTAGCTCTAACAATGAGCAGTTCTTC. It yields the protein CASSPGTSSNNEQFF.

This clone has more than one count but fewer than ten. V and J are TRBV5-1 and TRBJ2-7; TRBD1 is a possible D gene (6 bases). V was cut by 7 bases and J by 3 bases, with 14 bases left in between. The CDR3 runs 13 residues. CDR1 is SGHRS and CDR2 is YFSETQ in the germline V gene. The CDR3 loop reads CASADSLDYEQYF. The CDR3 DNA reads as TGCGCCAGCGCGGACAGTCTTGACTACGAGCAGTACTTC.

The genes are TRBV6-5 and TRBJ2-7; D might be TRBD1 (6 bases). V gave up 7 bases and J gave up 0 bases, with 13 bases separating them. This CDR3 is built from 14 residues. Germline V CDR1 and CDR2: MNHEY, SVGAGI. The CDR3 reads CASTPTGSSYEQYF. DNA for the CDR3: TGTGCCAGCACGCCCACAGGGAGCTCCTACGAGCAGTACTTC.

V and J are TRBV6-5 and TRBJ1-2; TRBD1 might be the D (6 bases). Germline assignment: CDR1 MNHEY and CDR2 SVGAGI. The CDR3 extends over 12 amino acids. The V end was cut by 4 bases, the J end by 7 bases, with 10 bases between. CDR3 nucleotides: TGTGCCAGCAGTTTGGGGGCGGGTGGCTACACCTTC. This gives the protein CASSLGAGGYTF.

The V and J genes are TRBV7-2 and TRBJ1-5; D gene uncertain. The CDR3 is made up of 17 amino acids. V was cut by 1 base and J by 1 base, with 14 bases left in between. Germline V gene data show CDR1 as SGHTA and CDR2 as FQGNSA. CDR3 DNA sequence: TGTGCCAGCAGCTTAGTCGGGGAGAGGAGAAGCAATCAGCCCCAGCATTTT. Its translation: CASSLVGERRSNQPQHF. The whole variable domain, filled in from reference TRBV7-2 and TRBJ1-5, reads GAGVSQSPSNKVTEKGKDVELRCDPISGHTALYWYRQSLGQGLEFLIYFQGNSAPDKSGLPSDRFSAERTGGSVSTLTIQRTQQEDSAVYLCASSLVGERRSNQPQHFGDGTRLSIL.